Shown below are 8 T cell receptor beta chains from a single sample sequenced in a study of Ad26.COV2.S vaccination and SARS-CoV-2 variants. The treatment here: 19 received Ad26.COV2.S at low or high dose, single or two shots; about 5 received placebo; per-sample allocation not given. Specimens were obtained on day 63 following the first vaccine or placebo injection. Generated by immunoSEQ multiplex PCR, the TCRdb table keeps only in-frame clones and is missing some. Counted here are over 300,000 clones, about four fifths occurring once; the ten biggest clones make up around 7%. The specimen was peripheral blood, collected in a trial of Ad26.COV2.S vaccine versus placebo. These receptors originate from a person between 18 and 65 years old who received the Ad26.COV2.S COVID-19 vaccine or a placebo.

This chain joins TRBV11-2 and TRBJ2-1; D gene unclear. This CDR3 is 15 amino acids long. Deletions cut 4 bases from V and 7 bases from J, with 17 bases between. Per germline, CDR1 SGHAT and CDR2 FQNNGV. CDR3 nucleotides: TGTGCCAGCAGCTCAATCCGAGGATCTCGGAATGAGCAGTTCTTC. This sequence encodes CASSSIRGSRNEQFF.

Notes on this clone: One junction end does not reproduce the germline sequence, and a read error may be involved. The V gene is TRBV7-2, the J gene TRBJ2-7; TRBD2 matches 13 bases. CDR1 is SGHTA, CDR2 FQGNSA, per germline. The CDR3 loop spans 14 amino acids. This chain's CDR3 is CASTYRGGLAGSVF. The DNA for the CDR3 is TGTGCCAGCACTTACCGAGGGGGACTAGCGGGGTCAGTATTC.

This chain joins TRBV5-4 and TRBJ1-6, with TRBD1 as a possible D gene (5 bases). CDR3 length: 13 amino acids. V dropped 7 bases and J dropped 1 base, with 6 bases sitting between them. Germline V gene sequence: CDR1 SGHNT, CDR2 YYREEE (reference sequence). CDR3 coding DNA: TGTGCCAGCGGGGGTTCCTATAATTCACCCCTCCACTTT. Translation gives CASGGSYNSPLHF.

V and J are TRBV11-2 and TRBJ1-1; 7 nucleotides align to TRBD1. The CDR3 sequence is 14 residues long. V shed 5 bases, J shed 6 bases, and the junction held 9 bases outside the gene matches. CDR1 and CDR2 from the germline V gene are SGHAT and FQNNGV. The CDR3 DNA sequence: TGTGCCAGCAGCGCCCAACAGGGGTTCCCTGAAGCTTTCTTT. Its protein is CASSAQQGFPEAFF.

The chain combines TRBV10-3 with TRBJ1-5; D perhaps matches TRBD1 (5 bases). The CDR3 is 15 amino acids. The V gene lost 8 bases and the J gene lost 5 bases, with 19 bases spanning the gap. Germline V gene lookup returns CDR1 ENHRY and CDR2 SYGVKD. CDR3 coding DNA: TGTGCCATCTCCCGGGTAGCAGGGATTTATCAGCCCCAGCATTTT. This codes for CAISRVAGIYQPQHF.

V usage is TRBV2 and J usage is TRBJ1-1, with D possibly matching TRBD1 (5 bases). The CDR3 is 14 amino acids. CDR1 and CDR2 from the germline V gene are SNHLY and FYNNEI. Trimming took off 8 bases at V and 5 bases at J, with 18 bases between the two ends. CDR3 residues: CASFSGPWGTEAFF. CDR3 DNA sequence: TGTGCCAGCTTTTCGGGACCGTGGGGGACTGAAGCTTTCTTT.

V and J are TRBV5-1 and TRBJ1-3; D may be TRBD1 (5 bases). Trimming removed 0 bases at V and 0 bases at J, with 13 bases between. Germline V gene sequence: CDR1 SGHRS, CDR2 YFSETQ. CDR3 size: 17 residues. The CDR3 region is CASSLELGLYSGNTIYF. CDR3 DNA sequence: TGCGCCAGCAGCTTGGAGTTGGGGCTATACTCTGGAAACACCATATATTTT.

The CDR3 is CATSGIIAGRDTGELFF. The CDR3 DNA is TGTGCCACCAGTGGAATCATAGCGGGAAGGGACACCGGGGAGCTGTTTTTT. This rearrangement joins TRBV24-1 to TRBJ2-2; 8 nucleotides line up with TRBD2. The CDR3 extends over 17 amino acids. With V trimmed by 5 bases and J by 3 bases, 10 bases remained unmatched. CDR1 KGHDR and CDR2 SFDVKD come from the germline V gene.